The sample holds many counts of the clone carrying this T cell receptor beta chain. What it binds is unknown. V lost 5 bases, J lost 0 bases, and 11 bases lay in between. Germline-derived CDR1 and CDR2 are SNHLY and FYNNEI. CDR3 length: 15 residues. Using RNA template, CDR3s of TCR alpha and beta were amplified with iRepertoire arm-PCR. For one-step reverse transcription and amplification, about 90-450 ng of tissue mRNA or PBMC total RNA was used. TCRdb passed the multiplex PCR reads through MiXCR, listing each CDR3 protein once. The sample records some 160,000 distinct CDR3 sequences, around 40% being singletons. The data stem from a study of glioma-infiltrating T cells. Study conclusions and caveats: Gliomas, especially low-grade, showed above-expected tissue-blood divergence; non-neoplastic patients showed below. Tissue and blood shared very few CDR3 sequences.

The sequence derives from a human donor with low-grade glioma or glioblastoma, undergoing nonglioma brain surgery, or in good health (not recorded which). This chain links TRBV2 with TRBJ1-5; D might be TRBD1 (6 bases). The sample consisted of glioma tissue, nonneoplastic brain tissue, or PBMCs (not recorded which). The CDR3 coding sequence is TGTGCCAGCAGTCGGGACACCTATAGCAATCAGCCCCAGCATTTT. It translates to CASSRDTYSNQPQHF.